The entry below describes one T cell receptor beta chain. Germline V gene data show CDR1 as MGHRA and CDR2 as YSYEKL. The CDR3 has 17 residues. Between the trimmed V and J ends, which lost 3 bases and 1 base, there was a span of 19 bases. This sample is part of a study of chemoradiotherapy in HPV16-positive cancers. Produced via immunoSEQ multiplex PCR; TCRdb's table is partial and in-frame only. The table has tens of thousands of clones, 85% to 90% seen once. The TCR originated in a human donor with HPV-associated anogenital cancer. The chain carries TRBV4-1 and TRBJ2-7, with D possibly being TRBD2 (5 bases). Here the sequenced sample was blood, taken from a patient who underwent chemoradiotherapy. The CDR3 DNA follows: TGCGCCAGCAGCCAGTTTGAAAAACAGCGGAGTTCCTACGAGCAGTACTTC. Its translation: CASSQFEKQRSSYEQYF.